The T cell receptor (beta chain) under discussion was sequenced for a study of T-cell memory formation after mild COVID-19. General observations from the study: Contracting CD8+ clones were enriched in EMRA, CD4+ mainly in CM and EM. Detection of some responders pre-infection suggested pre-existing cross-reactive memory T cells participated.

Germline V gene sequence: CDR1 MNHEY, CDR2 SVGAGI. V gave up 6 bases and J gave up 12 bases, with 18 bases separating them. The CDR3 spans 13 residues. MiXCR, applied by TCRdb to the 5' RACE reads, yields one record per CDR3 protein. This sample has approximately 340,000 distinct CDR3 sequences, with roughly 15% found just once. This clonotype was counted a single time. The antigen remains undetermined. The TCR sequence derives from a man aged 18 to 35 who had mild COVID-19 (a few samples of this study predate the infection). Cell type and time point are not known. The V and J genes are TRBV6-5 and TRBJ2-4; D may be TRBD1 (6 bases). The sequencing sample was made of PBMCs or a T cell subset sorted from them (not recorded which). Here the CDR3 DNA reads TGTGCCAGCAGCTACACACAGGGAAACCCTCAGTACTTC. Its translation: CASSYTQGNPQYF.